The 3 T cell receptor beta chains reported below all come from one sample, sequenced in a study of cytomegalovirus exposure and HLA in healthy donors. The study ran its PCR with 60 Vbeta and 13 Jbeta primers. Profiled with immunoSEQ multiplex PCR; TCRdb holds only in-frame clones, not every one. This sample has about 150,000 clones; more than 75% occur once, and the top ten carry 7.5% to 9%. Sequencing input: PBMCs. All receptors derive from a man aged 25 to 40 in good health and CMV-seropositive.

The V and J genes are TRBV10-1 and TRBJ2-7, with 12 bases matching TRBD2. Germline V gene lookup returns CDR1 WNHNN and CDR2 SYGVQD (reference sequence). V lost 4 bases to trimming and J lost 7 bases; unmatched junction nucleotides: 14. The CDR3 runs 17 residues. The CDR3 region is CASSARSTSGSNGEQYF. In nucleotides, the CDR3 is TGCGCCAGCAGTGCCCGATCGACTAGCGGGAGTAATGGAGAGCAGTACTTC.

In its sample, this clone was seen once. The V call is TRBV12-5, the J call TRBJ2-7, with D perhaps matching TRBD2 (5 bases). The CDR3 sequence is 10 residues long. Germline CDR1 is LGHNT and CDR2 is FRNRAP. Between the trimmed V and J ends, which lost 4 bases and 12 bases, there was a span of 10 bases. CDR3 loop: CASGSPEVYF. The CDR3 DNA reads TGTGCTAGTGGTTCACCGGAGGTGTACTTC.

V usage is TRBV6-6 and J usage is TRBJ1-1; no clear D. The CDR3 length is 15 residues. In germline, CDR1 is MNHNY, CDR2 SVGAGI (reference sequence). Trimming took off 6 bases at V and 2 bases at J, with 16 bases between the two ends. CDR3 in DNA: TGTGCCAGCAGCCCGGAAAGGAGGAGAAACACTGAAGCTTTCTTT. Residues: CASSPERRRNTEAFF.